The present entry profiles one TCR beta chain with its context. The trim removed 6 bases at V and 13 bases at J, leaving 15 bases unmatched. Per the germline V gene, CDR1 is SNHLY and CDR2 is FYNNEI. The CDR3 covers 15 residues. This sample is drawn from a study of T cell changes during pregnancy in multiple sclerosis. Assay: immunoSEQ multiplex PCR; the TCRdb copy retains only in-frame clones and omits some. The sample comprises tens of thousands of clones, around 91% of which are singletons, and approximately 10% rests with the top ten. Sequencing was performed on CD8+ T cells from peripheral blood mononuclear cells, taken in the third trimester of pregnancy. The chain recombines TRBV2 with TRBJ1-6; 7 nucleotides align to TRBD1. The receptor was derived from a female donor with multiple sclerosis, enrolled in a pregnancy study. The CDR3 region has the DNA TGTGCCAGCAGCGATAACTTAAGACAGGGACGTCCCCTCCACTTT. Translated, it gives CASSDNLRQGRPLHF.